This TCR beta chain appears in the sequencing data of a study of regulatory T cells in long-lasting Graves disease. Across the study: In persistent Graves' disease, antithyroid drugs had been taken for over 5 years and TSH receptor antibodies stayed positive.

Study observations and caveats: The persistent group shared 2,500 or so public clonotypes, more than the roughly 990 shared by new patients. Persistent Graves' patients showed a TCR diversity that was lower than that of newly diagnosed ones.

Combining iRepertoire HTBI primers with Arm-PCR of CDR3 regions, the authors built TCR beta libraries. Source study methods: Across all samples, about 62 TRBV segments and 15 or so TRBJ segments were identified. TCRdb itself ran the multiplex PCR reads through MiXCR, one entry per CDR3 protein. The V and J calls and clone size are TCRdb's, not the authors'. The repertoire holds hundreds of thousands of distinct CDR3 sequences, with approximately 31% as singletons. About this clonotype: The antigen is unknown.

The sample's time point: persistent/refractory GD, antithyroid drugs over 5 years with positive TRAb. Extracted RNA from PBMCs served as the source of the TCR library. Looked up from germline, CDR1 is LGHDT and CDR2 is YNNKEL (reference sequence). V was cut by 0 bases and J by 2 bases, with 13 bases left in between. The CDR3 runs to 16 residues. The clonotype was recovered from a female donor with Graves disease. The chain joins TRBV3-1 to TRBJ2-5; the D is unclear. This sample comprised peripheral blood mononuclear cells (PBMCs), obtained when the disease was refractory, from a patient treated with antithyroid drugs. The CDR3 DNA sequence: TGTGCCAGCAGCCAAGAAGGCCAATTGGGGCAAGAGACCCAGTACTTC. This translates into CASSQEGQLGQETQYF.